Many counts were recorded for the clone carrying this T cell receptor (beta chain). This beta chain is a stray sequence in a library constructed for alpha chains; its clone size is not meaningful. Time point in this sample: sample taken at primary tumor resection. Donors were roughly 72 untreated early-stage non-small cell lung cancer patients. Unsorted samples of tumor, nontumor lung or frozen PBMC had their whole RNA sequenced. This specimen comes from a study of spatial heterogeneity in lung cancer. This CDR3 spans 13 amino acids. Trimming left V 3 bases short and J 2 bases short, with 7 bases between. Unique molecular identifiers tagged every individual TCR cDNA molecule. TCRdb reanalysed the 5' RACE reads using MiXCR and keeps one entry per CDR3 protein. Of some 16,000 distinct CDR3 sequences in the sample, 3.6% are singletons; the top ten hold 9.8%.

This sequence originates from a male donor with early-stage non-small cell lung cancer. This material consisted of normal lung tissue next to the tumor, taken at surgery. This chain joins TRBV12-3 or TRBV12-4 and TRBJ1-2; no clear D gene. The CDR3 spells CASSFELNYGYTF. The DNA of the CDR3 is TGTGCCAGCAGTTTTGAGCTGAACTATGGCTACACCTTC.